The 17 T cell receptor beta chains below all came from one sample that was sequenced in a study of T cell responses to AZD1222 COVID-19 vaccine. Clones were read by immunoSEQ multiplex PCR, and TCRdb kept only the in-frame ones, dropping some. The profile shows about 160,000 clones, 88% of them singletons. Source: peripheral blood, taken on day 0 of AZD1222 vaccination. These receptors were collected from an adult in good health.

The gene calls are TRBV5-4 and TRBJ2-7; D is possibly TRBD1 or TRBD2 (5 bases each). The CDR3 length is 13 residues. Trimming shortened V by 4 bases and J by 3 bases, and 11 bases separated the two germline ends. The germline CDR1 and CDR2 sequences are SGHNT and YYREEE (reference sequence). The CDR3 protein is CASSPGPVYEQYF. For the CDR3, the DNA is TGTGCCAGCAGCCCGGGGCCCGTCTACGAGCAGTACTTC.

The CDR3 region has the DNA TGTGCCTGGAGTGTCACCGATAATCAGCCCCAGCATTTT. This encodes CAWSVTDNQPQHF. V and J are TRBV30 and TRBJ1-5, with D hard to call. V was cut by 0 bases and J by 4 bases, with 7 bases left in between. The CDR3 spans 13 residues. Germline V gene data show CDR1 as GTSNPN and CDR2 as SVGIG (reference sequence).

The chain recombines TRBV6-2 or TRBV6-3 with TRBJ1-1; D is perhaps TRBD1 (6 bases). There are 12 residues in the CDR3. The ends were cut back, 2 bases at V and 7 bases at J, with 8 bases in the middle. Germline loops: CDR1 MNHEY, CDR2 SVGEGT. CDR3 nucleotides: TGTGCCAGCAGTTACAGGGGGAATGAAGCTTTCTTT. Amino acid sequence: CASSYRGNEAFF.

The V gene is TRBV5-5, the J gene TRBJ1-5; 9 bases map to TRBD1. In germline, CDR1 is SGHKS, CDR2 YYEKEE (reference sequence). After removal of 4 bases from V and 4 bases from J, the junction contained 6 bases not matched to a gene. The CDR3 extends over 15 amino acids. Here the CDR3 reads CASSPDRGGNQPQHF. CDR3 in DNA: TGTGCCAGCAGCCCAGACAGGGGGGGTAATCAGCCCCAGCATTTT.

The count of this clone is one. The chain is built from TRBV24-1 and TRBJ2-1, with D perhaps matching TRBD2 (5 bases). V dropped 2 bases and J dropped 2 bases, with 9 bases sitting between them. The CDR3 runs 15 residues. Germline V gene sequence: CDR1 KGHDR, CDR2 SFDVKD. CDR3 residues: CATSDYRSAYNEQFF. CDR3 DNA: TGTGCCACCAGTGATTACCGTAGCGCCTACAATGAGCAGTTCTTC.

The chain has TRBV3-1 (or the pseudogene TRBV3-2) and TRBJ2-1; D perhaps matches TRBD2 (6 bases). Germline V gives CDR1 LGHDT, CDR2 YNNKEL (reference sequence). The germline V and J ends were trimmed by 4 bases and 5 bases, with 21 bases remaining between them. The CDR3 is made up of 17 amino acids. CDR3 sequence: CASSRPLTGRRDNEQFF. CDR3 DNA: TGTGCCAGCAGCCGCCCCCTGACGGGACGGAGGGACAATGAGCAGTTCTTC.

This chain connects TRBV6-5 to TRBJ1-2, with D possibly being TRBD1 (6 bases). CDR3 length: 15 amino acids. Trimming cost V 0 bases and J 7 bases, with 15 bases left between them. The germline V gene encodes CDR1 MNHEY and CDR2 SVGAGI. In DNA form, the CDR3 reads TGTGCCAGCAGTTACTCGATGTCGGCCAGGGGTGGCTACACCTTC. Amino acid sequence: CASSYSMSARGGYTF.

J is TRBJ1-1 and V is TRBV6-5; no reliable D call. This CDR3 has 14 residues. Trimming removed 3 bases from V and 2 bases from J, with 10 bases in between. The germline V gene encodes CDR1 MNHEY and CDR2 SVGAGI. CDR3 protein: CASSYEVGNTEAFF. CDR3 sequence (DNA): TGTGCCAGCAGTTATGAGGTCGGCAACACTGAAGCTTTCTTT.

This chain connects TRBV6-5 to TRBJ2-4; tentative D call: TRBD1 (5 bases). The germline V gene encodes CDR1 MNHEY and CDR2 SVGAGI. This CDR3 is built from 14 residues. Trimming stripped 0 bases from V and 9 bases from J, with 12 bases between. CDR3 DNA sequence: TGTGCCAGCAGTTACTCTCCAGGGCTGATCATTCAGTACTTC. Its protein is CASSYSPGLIIQYF.

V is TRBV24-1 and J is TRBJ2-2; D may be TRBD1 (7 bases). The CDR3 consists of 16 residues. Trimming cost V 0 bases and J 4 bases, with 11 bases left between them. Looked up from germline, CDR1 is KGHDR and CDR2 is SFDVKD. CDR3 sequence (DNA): TGTGCCACCAGTGATTTGGAGCAGGGGGGCACCGGGGAGCTGTTTTTT. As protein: CATSDLEQGGTGELFF.

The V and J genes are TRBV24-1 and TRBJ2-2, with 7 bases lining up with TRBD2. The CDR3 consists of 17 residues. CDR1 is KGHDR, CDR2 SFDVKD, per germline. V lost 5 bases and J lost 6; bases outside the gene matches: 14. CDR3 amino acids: CATSATGWGGGPGELFF. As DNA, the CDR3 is TGTGCCACCAGTGCGACCGGGTGGGGGGGAGGACCCGGGGAGCTGTTTTTT.

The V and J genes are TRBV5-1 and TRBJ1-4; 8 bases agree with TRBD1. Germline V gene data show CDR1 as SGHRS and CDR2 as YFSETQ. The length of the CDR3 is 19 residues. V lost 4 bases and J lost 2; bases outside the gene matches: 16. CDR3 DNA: TGCGCCAGCAGCACTTCACAGGGGGACAGGCGATATACTAATGAAAAACTGTTTTTT. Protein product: CASSTSQGDRRYTNEKLFF.

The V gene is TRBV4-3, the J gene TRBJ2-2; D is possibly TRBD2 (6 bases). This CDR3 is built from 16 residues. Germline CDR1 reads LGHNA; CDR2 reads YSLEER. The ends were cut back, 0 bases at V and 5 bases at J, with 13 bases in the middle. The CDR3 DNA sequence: TGCGCCAGCAGCCAAGATAGCGGACTTCGGACCGGGGAGCTGTTTTTT. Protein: CASSQDSGLRTGELFF.

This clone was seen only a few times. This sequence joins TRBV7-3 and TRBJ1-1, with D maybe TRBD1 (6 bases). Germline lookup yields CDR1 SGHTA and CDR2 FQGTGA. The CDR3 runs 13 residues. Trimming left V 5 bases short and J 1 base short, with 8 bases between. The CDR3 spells CASSTDRNTEAFF. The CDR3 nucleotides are TGTGCCAGCAGCACGGACAGGAACACTGAAGCTTTCTTT. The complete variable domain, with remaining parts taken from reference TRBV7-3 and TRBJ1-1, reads GAGVSQTPSNKVTEKGKYVELRCDPISGHTALYWYRQSLGQGPEFLIYFQGTGAADDSGLPNDRFFAVRPEGSVSTLKIQRTERGDSAVYLCASSTDRNTEAFFGQGTRLTVV.

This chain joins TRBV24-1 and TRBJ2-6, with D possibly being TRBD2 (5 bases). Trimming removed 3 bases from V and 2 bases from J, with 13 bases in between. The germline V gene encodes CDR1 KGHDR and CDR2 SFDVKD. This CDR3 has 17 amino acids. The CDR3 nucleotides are TGTGCCACCAGTGATCCCCCGGGAAGCCCTGGGGCCAACGTCCTGACTTTC. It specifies CATSDPPGSPGANVLTF.

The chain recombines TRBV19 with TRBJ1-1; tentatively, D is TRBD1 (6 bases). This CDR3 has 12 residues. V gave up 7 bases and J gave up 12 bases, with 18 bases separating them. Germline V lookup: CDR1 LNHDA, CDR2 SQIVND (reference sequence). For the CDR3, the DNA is TGTGCCAGTACCTCCCAGGGGCTGAACACTTTCTTT. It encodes CASTSQGLNTFF. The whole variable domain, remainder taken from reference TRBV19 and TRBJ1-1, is DGGITQSPKYLFRKEGQNVTLSCEQNLNHDAMYWYRQDPGQGLRLIYYSQIVNDFQKGDIAEGYSVSREKKESFPLTVTSAQKNPTAFYLCASTSQGLNTFFGQGTRLTVV.

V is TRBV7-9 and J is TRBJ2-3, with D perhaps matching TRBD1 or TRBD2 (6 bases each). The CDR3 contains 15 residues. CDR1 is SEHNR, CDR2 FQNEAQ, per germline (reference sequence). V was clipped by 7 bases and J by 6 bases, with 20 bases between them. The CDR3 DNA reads TGTGCCAGCACCCCTGGGGGGCCGGGAAGGGATACGCAGTATTTT. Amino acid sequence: CASTPGGPGRDTQYF.